This T cell receptor beta chain was captured in a study of shared clonotypes between healthy human individuals. Overall study results and limits: Depth was large, yet rarefaction showed that sorted-subset sequencing was incomplete.

It was CD45RO-negative cells, positively selected for CCR7, that made up naive CD8 cells, with terminally differentiated effector memory CD45RA+ cells excluded. CDR1 and CDR2 (germline): KGHSH, LQKENI. The length of the CDR3 is 13 residues. The V end lost 2 bases, the J end lost 1 base, and 5 bases lay between the germline ends. This clone was counted once. The antigen is unknown. Other DNA sequences in this specimen translate into the identical CDR3. Replicate PCRs from sorted subsets contained 200 ng DNA, which is roughly 30,000 T cell genomes. As processed by the authors: Filtering differed because ImmunoSEQ produced junction-only sequences that carried no quality scores. Method: immunoSEQ multiplex PCR; TCRdb's copy keeps in-frame clones and lacks some. The DNA was the basis for D and trimming; V, J and clone size are from that table. The repertoire holds around 700,000 clones, about 90% seen once, with about 24% in the top ten.

The TCR was taken from a man under 40 in good health. The specimen sequenced was naive CD8+ T cells sorted from blood. The chain employs TRBV18 and TRBJ1-1; the D is unclear. CDR3 DNA sequence: TGTGCCAGCTCACCAGGCGGGAACACTGAAGCTTTCTTT. Translated, it gives CASSPGGNTEAFF.